This T cell receptor beta chain originates from a study of T cell responses to AZD1222 COVID-19 vaccine. Study outcomes and limitations: Repertoires in all cases were sampled only once the peak T cell response had passed.

To note about this clone: Its antigen is undetermined.

Germline CDR1 LGHNA, CDR2 YNFKEQ. This CDR3 is 11 amino acids long. V was trimmed by 2 bases and J by 2 bases, leaving 0 bases between them. Sequencing used immunoSEQ multiplex PCR; TCRdb keeps in-frame clones, though not all of them. The repertoire holds approximately 140,000 clones, 94% seen once, with 0.95% to 1.5% in the top ten. The clonotype was recovered from an adult in good health. Sequencing used peripheral blood, obtained on day 0 of AZD1222 vaccination. The V call is TRBV4-2, the J call TRBJ1-1; no definite D call. The CDR3 DNA reads as TGTGCCAGCAGCCAAAACACTGAAGCTTTCTTT. Translating gives CASSQNTEAFF.